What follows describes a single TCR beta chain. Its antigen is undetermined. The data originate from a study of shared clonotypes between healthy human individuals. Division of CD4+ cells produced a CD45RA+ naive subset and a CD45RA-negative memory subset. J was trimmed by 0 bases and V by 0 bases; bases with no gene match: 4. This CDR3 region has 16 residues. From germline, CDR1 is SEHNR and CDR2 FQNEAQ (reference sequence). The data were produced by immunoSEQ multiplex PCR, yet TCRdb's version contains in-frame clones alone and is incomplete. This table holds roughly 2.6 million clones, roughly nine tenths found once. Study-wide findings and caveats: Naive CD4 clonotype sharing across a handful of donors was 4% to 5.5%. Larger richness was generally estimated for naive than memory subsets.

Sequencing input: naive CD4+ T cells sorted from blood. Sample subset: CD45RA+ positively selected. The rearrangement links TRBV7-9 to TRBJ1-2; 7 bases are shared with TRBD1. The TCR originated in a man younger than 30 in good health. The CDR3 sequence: CASSLALQGANYGYTF. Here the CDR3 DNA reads TGTGCCAGCAGCTTAGCCCTCCAGGGGGCTAACTATGGCTACACCTTC. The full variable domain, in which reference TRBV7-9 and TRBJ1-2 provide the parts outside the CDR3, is DTGVSQNPRHKITKRGQNVTFRCDPISEHNRLYWYRQTLGQGPEFLTYFQNEAQLEKSRLLSDRFSAERPKGSFSTLEIQRTEQGDSAMYLCASSLALQGANYGYTFGSGTRLTVV.